One TCR beta chain is described in this entry. The antigen remains unidentified. Profiling relied on immunoSEQ multiplex PCR, and the TCRdb table lists in-frame clones only, not all of them. The repertoire holds 140,000 to 150,000 clones, with 70% to 90% as singletons. J gave up 6 bases and V 6 bases, and 5 bases lay outside the gene matches. The germline V gene encodes CDR1 MNHEY and CDR2 SVGAGI. The CDR3 has 15 residues. This sample stems from a study of T cell responses to AZD1222 COVID-19 vaccine. Whole-study results and caveats: White British people made up most donors, females outnumbered males, and clonal diversity was possibly underestimated. Of the AZD1222 recipients, only six or seven were seropositive at baseline. Within unmutated variant regions lay the reported targets of nearly half of spike-specific TCRs. The study sampled repertoires only after the peak T cell response.

The sequencing here drew on peripheral blood, taken 28 days after the second AZD1222 dose. The receptor was derived from an adult who received the AZD1222 COVID-19 vaccine. The rearrangement joins TRBV6-5 to TRBJ2-1, with 13 bases identical to TRBD2. As DNA, the CDR3 is TGTGCCAGCAGAGAGACTAGCGGGAGGTTCAATGAGCAGTTCTTC. This sequence encodes CASRETSGRFNEQFF.